This TCR beta chain is from a study of human thymus T cells. Germline CDR1 reads SGHKS; CDR2 reads YYEKEE (reference sequence). V shed 0 bases and J shed 2 bases, with 5 bases lying between them. This CDR3 is built from 13 residues. No fixed cell number was used; all available blood leukocytes supplied DNA. This clone showed up just once. Sequencing used immunoSEQ multiplex PCR; TCRdb keeps in-frame clones, though not all of them. The repertoire consists of some 46,000 clones, with roughly 94% occurring once and the leading ten covering over 0.15%. Sequencing used blood. The sequence was obtained from a girl in the first two years of life with a congenital heart defect but otherwise immunologically healthy. V gene TRBV5-5 combines with J gene TRBJ1-1; D is unresolved. Here the CDR3 reads CASSLDRNTEAFF. The CDR3 DNA sequence: TGTGCCAGCAGCTTGGACAGAAACACTGAAGCTTTCTTT.